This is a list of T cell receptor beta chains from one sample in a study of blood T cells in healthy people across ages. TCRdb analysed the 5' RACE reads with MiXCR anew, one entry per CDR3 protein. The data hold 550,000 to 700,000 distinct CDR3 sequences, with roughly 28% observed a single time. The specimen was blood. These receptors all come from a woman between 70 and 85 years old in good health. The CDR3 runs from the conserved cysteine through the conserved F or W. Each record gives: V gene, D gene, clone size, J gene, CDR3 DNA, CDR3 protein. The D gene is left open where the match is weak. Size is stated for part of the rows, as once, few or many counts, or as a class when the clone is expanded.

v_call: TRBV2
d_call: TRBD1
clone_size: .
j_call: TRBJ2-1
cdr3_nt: TGTGCCAGTGGACAGGGGGCTCTGTTGGGTGAGCAGTTCTTC
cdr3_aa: CASGQGALLGEQFF

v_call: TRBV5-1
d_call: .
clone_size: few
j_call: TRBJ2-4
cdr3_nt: TGCGCCAGCAGCTTGTTGGGTACGACTTTAGCCAAAAACATTCAGTACTTC
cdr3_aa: CASSLLGTTLAKNIQYF

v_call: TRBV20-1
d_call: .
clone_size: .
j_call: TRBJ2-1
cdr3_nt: TGCAGTGCTAGAGATATTAGTGAGCAGTTCTTC
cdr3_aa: CSARDISEQFF

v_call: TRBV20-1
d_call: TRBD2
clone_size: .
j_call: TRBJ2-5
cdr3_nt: TGCAGTGCTATGCCCACGATAGCGGGGGTGCAAGAGACCCAGTACTTC
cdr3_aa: CSAMPTIAGVQETQYF

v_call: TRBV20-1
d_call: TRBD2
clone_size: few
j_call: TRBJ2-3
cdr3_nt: TGCAGTGCCAATCTAGCGGGGGGCTCAGATACGCAGTATTTT
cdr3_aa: CSANLAGGSDTQYF

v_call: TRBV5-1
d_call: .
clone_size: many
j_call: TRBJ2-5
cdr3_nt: TGCGCCAGCAGCAACTGGGGCGAAGAGACCCAGTACTTC
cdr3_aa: CASSNWGEETQYF

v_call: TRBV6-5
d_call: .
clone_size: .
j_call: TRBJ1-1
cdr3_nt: TGTGCCAGCAGTTACCGGGGCAGGGGCAGTAAGACTGAAGCTTTCTTT
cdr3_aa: CASSYRGRGSKTEAFF

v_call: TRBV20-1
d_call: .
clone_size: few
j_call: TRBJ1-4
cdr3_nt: TGCAGTGCTAGAGAACAACTGAATGAAAAACTGTTTTTT
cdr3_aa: CSAREQLNEKLFF

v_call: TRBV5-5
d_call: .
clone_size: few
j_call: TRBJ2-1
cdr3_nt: TGTGCCAGCAGCTTGACCGGGACGGTCCTGAGCTCCTACAATGAGCAGTTCTTC
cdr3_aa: CASSLTGTVLSSYNEQFF

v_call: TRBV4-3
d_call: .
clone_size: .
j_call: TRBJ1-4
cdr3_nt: TGCGCCAGCAGCTTGACAGTTACTAATGAAAAACTGTTTTTT
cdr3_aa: CASSLTVTNEKLFF

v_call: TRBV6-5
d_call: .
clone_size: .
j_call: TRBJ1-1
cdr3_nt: TGTGCCAGCAGTTGGGGCCGAGTCCCCACTGAAGCTTTCTTT
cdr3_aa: CASSWGRVPTEAFF

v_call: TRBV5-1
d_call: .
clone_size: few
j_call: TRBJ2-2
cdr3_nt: TGCGCCAGCAGCTTGGTGGCAGGGGCGGACACCGGGGAGCTGTTTTTT
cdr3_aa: CASSLVAGADTGELFF

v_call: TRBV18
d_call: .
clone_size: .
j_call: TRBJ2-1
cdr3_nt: TGTGCCAGCTCACTTCGACAGATGTCCTACAATGAGCAGTTCTTC
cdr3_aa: CASSLRQMSYNEQFF

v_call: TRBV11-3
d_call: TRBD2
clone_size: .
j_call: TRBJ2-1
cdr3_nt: TGTGCCAGCAGCTTAAGACTAGCGGGGACCTACAATGAACAGTTCTTC
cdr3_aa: CASSLRLAGTYNEQFF

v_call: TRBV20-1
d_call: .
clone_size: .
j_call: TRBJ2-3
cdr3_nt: TGCAGTGCTTGGACCCTCAAGTATATCAAAACAGATACGCAGTATTTT
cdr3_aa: CSAWTLKYIKTDTQYF

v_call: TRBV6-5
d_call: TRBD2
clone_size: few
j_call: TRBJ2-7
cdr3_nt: TGTGCCAGCATCCCCCAGGCGGGGGGAGACTACGAGCAGTACTTC
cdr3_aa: CASIPQAGGDYEQYF

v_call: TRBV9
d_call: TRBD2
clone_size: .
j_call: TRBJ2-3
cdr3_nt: TGTGCCAGCAGCACAAGCGGGGGGGCCCAGGATACGCAGTATTTT
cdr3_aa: CASSTSGGAQDTQYF

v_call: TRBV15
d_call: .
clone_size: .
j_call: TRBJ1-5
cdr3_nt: TGTGCCACCAGCAGAGGAGGGAATCAGCCCCAGCATTTT
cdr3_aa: CATSRGGNQPQHF

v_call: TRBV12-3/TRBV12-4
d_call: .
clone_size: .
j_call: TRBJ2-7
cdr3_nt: TGTGCCAGCAGTTTTTTTGGGGGAACCTACGAGCAGTACTTC
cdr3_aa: CASSFFGGTYEQYF

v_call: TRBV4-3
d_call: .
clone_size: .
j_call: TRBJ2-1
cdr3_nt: TGCGCCAGCAGCCATAGGGACTTCGACCCCTCCTACAATGAGCAGTTCTTC
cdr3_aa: CASSHRDFDPSYNEQFF

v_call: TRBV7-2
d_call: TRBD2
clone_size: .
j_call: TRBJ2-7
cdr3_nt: TGTGCCAGCAGCTCGCCTAGCGGGGGCCTTCACGAGCAGTACTTC
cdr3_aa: CASSSPSGGLHEQYF

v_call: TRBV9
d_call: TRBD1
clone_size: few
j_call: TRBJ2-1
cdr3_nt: TGTGCCAGCAGCGCCTCAGGGGGCCCCTACAATGAGCAGTTCTTC
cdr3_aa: CASSASGGPYNEQFF

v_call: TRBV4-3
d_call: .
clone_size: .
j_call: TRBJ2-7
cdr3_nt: TGCGCCAGCAGCCAAGAGCATTGGGACTCCTACGAGCAGTACTTC
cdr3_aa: CASSQEHWDSYEQYF

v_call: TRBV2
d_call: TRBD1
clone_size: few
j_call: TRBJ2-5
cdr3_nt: TGTGCCAGCAGTGAAGGGGGACAGCAAGAGACCCAGTACTTC
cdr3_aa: CASSEGGQQETQYF

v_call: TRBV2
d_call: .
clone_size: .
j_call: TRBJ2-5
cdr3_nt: TGTGCCAGCAAAGTTCGGGGCAGGTCTAAAGAGACCCAGTACTTC
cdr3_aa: CASKVRGRSKETQYF

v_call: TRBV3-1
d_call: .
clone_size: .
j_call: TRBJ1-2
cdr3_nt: TGTGCCAGCAGCCTGCAAATGGCAGGCTACACCTTC
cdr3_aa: CASSLQMAGYTF

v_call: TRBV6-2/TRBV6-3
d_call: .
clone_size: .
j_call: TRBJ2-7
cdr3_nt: TGTGCCAGCAGTGGCCACTCGACAGGCCAGTACGAGCAGTACTTC
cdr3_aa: CASSGHSTGQYEQYF

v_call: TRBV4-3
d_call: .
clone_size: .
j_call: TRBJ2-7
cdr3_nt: TGCGCCAGCAGCCAAGATTCAGGGTGGGGGGCCTCCTACGAGCAGTACTTC
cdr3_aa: CASSQDSGWGASYEQYF

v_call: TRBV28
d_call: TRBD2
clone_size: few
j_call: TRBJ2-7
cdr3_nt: TGTGCCAGCAGTTTCCCTAGCGGCTACGAGCAGTACTTC
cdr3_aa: CASSFPSGYEQYF

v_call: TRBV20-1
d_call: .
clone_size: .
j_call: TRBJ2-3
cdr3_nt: TGCAGTGCTAGAGAGCGGGCCTTCACAGATACGCAGTATTTT
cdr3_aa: CSARERAFTDTQYF

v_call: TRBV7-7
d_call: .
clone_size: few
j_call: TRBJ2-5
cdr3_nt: TGTGCTAGCAGCCTCGGGGCCCCGGAGACCCAGTACTTC
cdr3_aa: CASSLGAPETQYF

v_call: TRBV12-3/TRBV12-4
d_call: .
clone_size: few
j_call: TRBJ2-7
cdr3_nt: TGTGCCAGCCGAATCGGCTGGGCTTCCTACGAGCAGTACTTC
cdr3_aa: CASRIGWASYEQYF

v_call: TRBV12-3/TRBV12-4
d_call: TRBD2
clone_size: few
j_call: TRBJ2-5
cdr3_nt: TGTGCCAGCAGTACCATAGCGGGGGCAAGGGAGACTCAGTACTTC
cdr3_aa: CASSTIAGARETQYF

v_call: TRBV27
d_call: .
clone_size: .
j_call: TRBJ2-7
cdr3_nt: TGTGCCAGCAGTTTAAATGGGGTCCCCGAGCAGTACTTC
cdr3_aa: CASSLNGVPEQYF

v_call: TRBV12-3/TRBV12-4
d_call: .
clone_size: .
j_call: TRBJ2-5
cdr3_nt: TGTGCCAGCAGTTTAGCTTGGGGTCGGACAAGAGAGAGGGAAGAGACCCAGTACTTC
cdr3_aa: CASSLAWGRTREREETQYF

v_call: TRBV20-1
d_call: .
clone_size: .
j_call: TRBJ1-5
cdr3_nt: TGCAGTGCTAGAGGCCAAAACCAGCCCCAGCATTTT
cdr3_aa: CSARGQNQPQHF

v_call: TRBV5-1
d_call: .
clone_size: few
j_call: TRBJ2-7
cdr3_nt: TGCGCCAGCAGCGATGGAGACTTCTACGAGCAGTACTTC
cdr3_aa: CASSDGDFYEQYF

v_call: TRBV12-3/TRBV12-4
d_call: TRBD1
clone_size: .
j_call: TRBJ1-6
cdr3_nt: TGTGCCAGCACCTTGGCGGGGGGACAGCCAAATTCACCCCTCCACTTT
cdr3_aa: CASTLAGGQPNSPLHF

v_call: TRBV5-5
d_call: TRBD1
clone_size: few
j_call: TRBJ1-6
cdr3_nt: TGTGCCAGCAGTATACCTCTACTTGCCAGGGGGAATTCACCCCTCCACTTT
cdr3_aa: CASSIPLLARGNSPLHF

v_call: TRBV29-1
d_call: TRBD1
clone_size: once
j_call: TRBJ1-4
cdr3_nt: TGCAGCGTTGAAGATACAGGGGGGAATGAAAAACTGTTTTTT
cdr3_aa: CSVEDTGGNEKLFF

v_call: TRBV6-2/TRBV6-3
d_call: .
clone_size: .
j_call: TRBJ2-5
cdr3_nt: TGTGCCAGCAGTTACGCTGGGCATGAGGGAGAGACCCAGTACTTC
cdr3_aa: CASSYAGHEGETQYF